The 9 T cell receptor beta chains presented below share a single source sample, sequenced in a study of control samples from healthy donors and cancer patients. Generated by immunoSEQ multiplex PCR, the TCRdb table keeps only in-frame clones and is missing some. The repertoire holds 150,000 to 200,000 clones, with more than 90% as singletons. Sequencing was performed on blood. Receptors were obtained from a man aged 25-40 years in good health.

V and J are TRBV5-5 and TRBJ1-6; 8 positions match TRBD1. V trimming: 4 bases; J trimming: 10 bases; junction bases outside the gene matches: 10. Germline assignment: CDR1 SGHKS and CDR2 YYEKEE (reference sequence). The CDR3 length is 15 residues. CDR3: CASSLPGQGYSPLHF. The CDR3, as DNA: TGTGCCAGCAGCCTCCCCGGACAGGGATACTCACCCCTCCACTTT.

The chain has TRBV7-9 and TRBJ1-6; TRBD1 is a possible D gene (6 bases). V lost 5 bases to trimming and J lost 6 bases, with 14 bases between them. CDR1 and CDR2 (germline): SEHNR, FQNEAQ (reference sequence). The CDR3 runs to 15 residues. This CDR3 reads CASSPTGLVNSPLHF. DNA for the CDR3: TGTGCCAGCAGCCCAACAGGGTTGGTTAATTCACCCCTCCACTTT.

This chain uses TRBV28 with TRBJ1-3; no clear D. V lost 2 bases and J 1 base, leaving 9 bases between the germline ends. The length of the CDR3 is 15 residues. Germline CDR1 and CDR2: MDHEN and SYDVKM. CDR3 coding DNA: TGTGCCAGCAGTTTACTCCTTGCTTCTGGAAACACCATATATTTT. Its translation is CASSLLLASGNTIYF. Together with reference TRBV28 and TRBJ1-3, the CDR3 gives the full variable domain: DVKVTQSSRYLVKRTGEKVFLECVQDMDHENMFWYRQDPGLGLRLIYFSYDVKMKEKGDIPEGYSVSREKKERFSLILESASTNQTSMYLCASSLLLASGNTIYFGEGSWLTVV.

The chain couples TRBV19 to TRBJ1-6; D unclear. The CDR3 extends over 12 amino acids. Trimming cost V 6 bases and J 11 bases, with 11 bases left between them. Germline V lookup: CDR1 LNHDA, CDR2 SQIVND (reference sequence). The CDR3 DNA sequence: TGTGCCAGTAGCCGACAACAAACACCCCTCCACTTT. The encoded protein is CASSRQQTPLHF.

This clone appeared once. V is TRBV5-5 and J is TRBJ1-6; D gene uncertain. V was trimmed by 4 bases and J by 4 bases, leaving 6 bases between them. Germline V gene sequence: CDR1 SGHKS, CDR2 YYEKEE (reference sequence). CDR3 length: 13 amino acids. The CDR3 reads CASSATYNSPLHF. In nucleotides, the CDR3 is TGTGCCAGCAGCGCGACTTATAATTCACCCCTCCACTTT.

The V and J genes are TRBV27 and TRBJ2-1, with D tentatively TRBD2 (7 bases). Germline V CDR1 and CDR2: MNHEY, SMNVEV (reference sequence). There are 14 residues in the CDR3. V lost 3 bases to trimming and J lost 3 bases, with 9 bases between them. The CDR3 here is CASSLRGLYNEQFF. The DNA for the CDR3 is TGTGCCAGCAGTTTGCGGGGGCTCTACAATGAGCAGTTCTTC.

This clone occurred once. CDR3 in amino acids: CASKSTGASYEQYF. In DNA form, the CDR3 reads TGTGCCAGCAAGTCGACAGGGGCCTCCTACGAGCAGTACTTC. This chain links TRBV7-2 with TRBJ2-7; the match to TRBD1 covers 8 bases. This CDR3 spans 14 amino acids. The germline V gene encodes CDR1 SGHTA and CDR2 FQGNSA. The V and J ends lost 7 bases and 0 bases, in that order; junction bases with no gene match: 5. The full variable domain, rest sourced from reference TRBV7-2 and TRBJ2-7, is GAGVSQSPSNKVTEKGKDVELRCDPISGHTALYWYRQSLGQGLEFLIYFQGNSAPDKSGLPSDRFSAERTGGSVSTLTIQRTQQEDSAVYLCASKSTGASYEQYFGPGTRLTVT.

This clone occurred once. The chain links TRBV10-3 to TRBJ2-7, with D possibly being TRBD1 (6 bases). The CDR3 covers 11 residues. Germline assignment: CDR1 ENHRY and CDR2 SYGVKD. Trimming stripped 6 bases from V and 3 bases from J, with 6 bases between. The CDR3 sequence is CAIRQGYEQYF. The CDR3 DNA follows: TGTGCCATCAGACAGGGCTACGAGCAGTACTTC.

The chain carries TRBV4-3 and TRBJ1-2; D is unresolved. The CDR3 sequence is 15 residues long. Germline-derived CDR1 and CDR2 are LGHNA and YSLEER. The ends were cut back, 0 bases at V and 0 bases at J, with 8 bases in the middle. CDR3 region: CASSQEWTSNYGYTF. CDR3 DNA sequence: TGCGCCAGCAGCCAAGAATGGACCTCTAACTATGGCTACACCTTC.